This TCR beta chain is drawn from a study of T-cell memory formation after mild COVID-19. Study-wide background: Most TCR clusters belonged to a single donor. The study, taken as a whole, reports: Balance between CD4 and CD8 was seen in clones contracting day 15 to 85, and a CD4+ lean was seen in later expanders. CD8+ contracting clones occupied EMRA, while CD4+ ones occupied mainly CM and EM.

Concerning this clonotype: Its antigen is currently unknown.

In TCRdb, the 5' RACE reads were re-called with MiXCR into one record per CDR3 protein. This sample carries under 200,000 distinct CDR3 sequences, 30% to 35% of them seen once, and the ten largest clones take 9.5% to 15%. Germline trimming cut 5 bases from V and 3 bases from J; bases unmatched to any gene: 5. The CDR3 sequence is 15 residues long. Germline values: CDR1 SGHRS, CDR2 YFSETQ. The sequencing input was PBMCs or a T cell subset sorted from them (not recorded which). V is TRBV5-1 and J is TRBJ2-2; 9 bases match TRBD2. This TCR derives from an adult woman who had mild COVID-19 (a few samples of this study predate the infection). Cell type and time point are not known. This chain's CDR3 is CASRPAGGHTGELFF. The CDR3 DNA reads TGCGCCAGCAGACCTGCGGGGGGGCACACCGGGGAGCTGTTTTTT.